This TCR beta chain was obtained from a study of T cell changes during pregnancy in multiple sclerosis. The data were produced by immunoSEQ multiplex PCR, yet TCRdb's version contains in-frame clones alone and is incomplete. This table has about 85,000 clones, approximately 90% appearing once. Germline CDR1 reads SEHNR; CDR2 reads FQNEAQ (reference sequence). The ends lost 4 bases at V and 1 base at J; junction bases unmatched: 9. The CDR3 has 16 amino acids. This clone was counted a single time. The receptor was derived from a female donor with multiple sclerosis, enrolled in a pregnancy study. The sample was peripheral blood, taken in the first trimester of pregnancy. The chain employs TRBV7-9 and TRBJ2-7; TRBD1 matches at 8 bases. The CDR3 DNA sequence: TGTGCCAGCAGCTCCTCAGGGGGCGTCGAGTCCTACGAGCAGTACTTC. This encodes CASSSSGGVESYEQYF.